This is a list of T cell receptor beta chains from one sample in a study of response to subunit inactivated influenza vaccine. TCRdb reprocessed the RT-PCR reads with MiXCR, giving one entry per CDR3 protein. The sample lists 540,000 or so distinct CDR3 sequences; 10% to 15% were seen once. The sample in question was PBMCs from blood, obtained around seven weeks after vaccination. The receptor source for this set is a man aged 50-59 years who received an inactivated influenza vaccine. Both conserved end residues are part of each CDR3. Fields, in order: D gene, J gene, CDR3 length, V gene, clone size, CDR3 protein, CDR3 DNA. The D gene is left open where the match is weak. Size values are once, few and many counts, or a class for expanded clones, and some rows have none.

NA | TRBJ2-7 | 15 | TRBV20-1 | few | CSARDLQGSSYEQYF | TGCAGTGCACGAGACCTGCAGGGGAGCTCCTACGAGCAGTACTTC
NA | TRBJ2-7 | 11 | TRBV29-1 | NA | CSVARVDEQYF | TGCAGCGTTGCCAGGGTCGACGAGCAGTACTTC
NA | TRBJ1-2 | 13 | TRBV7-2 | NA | CASRGRSGYGYTF | TGTGCCAGCAGGGGTCGGAGTGGCTATGGCTACACCTTC
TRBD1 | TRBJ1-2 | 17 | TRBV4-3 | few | CASSPGTGGAKGYGYTF | TGCGCCAGCAGCCCGGGGACAGGGGGCGCAAAGGGCTATGGCTACACCTTC
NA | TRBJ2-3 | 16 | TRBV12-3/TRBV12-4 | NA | CASSLQTGGGGDTQYF | TGTGCCAGCAGTTTACAAACAGGAGGTGGGGGCGATACGCAGTATTTT
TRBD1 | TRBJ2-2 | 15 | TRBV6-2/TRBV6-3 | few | CASSYTGTGAGELFF | TGTGCCAGCAGTTATACCGGGACAGGGGCCGGGGAGCTGTTTTTT
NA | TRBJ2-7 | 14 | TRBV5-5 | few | CASSWDLSSYEQYF | TGTGCCAGCAGCTGGGATCTGAGCTCCTACGAGCAGTACTTC
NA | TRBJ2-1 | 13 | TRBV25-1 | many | CASSEGRYNEQFF | TGTGCCAGCTCGGAGGGCAGGTACAATGAGCAGTTCTTC
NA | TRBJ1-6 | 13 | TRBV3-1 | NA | CASSHFEESPLHF | TGTGCCAGCAGCCACTTTGAGGAATCACCCCTCCACTTT
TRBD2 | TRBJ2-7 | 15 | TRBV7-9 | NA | CASSPWGGENYEEYF | TGTGCCAGCAGCCCCTGGGGGGGAGAGAACTACGAGGAGTACTTC
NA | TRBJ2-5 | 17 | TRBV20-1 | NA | CSAARYGGLPLQETQYF | TGCAGTGCTGCCCGCTACGGGGGACTGCCACTACAAGAGACCCAGTACTTC
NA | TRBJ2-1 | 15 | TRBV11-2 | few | CASSPGGTDYNEQFF | TGTGCCAGCAGCCCTGGGGGGACAGACTACAATGAGCAGTTCTTC
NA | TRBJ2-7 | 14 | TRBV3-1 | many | CASSRRPRSYEQYF | TGTGCCAGCAGCCGCCGCCCCCGTTCCTACGAGCAGTACTTC
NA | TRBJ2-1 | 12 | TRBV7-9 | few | CASSPEYDEQFF | TGTGCCAGCAGCCCCGAATACGATGAGCAGTTCTTC
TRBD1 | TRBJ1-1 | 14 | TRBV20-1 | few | CSARIGTGGTEAFF | TGCAGTGCTAGAATCGGGACAGGGGGGACTGAAGCTTTCTTT
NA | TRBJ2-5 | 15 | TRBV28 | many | CASRKGWGQSETQYF | TGTGCCAGCAGGAAGGGGTGGGGGCAATCAGAGACCCAGTACTTC
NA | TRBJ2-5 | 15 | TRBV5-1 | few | CASSGNPGYQETQYF | TGCGCCAGCAGCGGCAACCCAGGGTACCAAGAGACCCAGTACTTC
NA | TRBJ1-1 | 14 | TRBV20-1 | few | CSAREGHANTEAFF | TGCAGTGCTAGAGAGGGACACGCGAACACTGAAGCTTTCTTT
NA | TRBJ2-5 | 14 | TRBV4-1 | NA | CASSQERGGGDQYF | TGCGCCAGCAGCCAAGAACGGGGTGGGGGCGACCAGTACTTC
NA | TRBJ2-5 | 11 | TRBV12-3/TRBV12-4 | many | CASSLAGTQYF | TGTGCCAGCAGTTTAGCGGGGACCCAGTACTTC
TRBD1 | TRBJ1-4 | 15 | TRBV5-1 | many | CASSHPGQGNEKLFF | TGCGCCAGCAGCCACCCCGGACAGGGAAATGAAAAACTGTTTTTT
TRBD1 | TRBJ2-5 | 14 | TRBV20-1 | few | CSGLRTGGLETQYF | TGCAGCGGCCTACGGACAGGGGGCTTGGAGACCCAGTACTTC
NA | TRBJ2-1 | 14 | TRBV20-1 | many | CSARVPWGSVQQFF | TGCAGTGCTAGAGTACCGTGGGGGAGCGTACAGCAGTTCTTC
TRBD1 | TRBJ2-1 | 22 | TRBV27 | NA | CASSLSFPPGQGAVTEYNEQFF | TGTGCCAGCAGTTTATCGTTTCCCCCGGGACAGGGGGCAGTCACGGAATACAATGAGCAGTTCTTC
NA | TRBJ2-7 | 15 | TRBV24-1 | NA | CATSDGGLPPHEQYF | TGTGCCACCAGTGATGGGGGGCTGCCTCCCCACGAGCAGTACTTC
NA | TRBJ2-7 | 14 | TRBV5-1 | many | CASSLWADINEQYF | TGCGCCAGCAGCTTGTGGGCCGACATCAACGAGCAGTACTTC
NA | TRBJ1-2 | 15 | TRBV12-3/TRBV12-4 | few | CASRNEQEANYGYTF | TGTGCCAGCAGAAATGAGCAGGAAGCTAACTATGGCTACACCTTC
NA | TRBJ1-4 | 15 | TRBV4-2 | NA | CASSPFPGPNEKLFF | TGTGCCAGCAGCCCCTTCCCAGGACCTAATGAAAAACTGTTTTTT
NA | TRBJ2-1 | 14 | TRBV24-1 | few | CATSGQWFNNEQFF | TGTGCCACCAGCGGACAGTGGTTTAACAATGAGCAGTTCTTC
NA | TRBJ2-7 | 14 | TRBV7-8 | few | CASSLRWTTYEQYF | TGTGCCAGCAGCTTAAGATGGACTACCTACGAGCAGTACTTC
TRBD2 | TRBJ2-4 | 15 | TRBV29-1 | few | CSVSFSGGKENIQYF | TGCAGCGTTTCCTTTTCGGGGGGGAAAGAAAACATTCAGTACTTC
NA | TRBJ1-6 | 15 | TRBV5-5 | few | CASSTLQAANSPLHF | TGTGCCAGCAGCACCTTACAGGCCGCTAATTCACCCCTCCACTTT
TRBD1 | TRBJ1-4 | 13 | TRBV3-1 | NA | CASRRQGAEKLFF | TGTGCCAGCAGGCGACAGGGGGCTGAAAAACTGTTTTTT
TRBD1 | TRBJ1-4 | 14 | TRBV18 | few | CASSPGTGLEKLFF | TGTGCCAGCTCACCCGGGACAGGGCTTGAAAAACTGTTTTTT
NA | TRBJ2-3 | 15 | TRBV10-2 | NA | CASKDRARGPDTQYF | TGCGCCAGCAAGGACAGAGCAAGGGGCCCAGATACGCAGTATTTT
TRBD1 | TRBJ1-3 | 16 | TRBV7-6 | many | CASSLAPRQGANTIYF | TGTGCCAGCAGCTTAGCGCCCAGACAGGGGGCGAACACCATATATTTT
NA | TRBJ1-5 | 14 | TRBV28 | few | CGSRLGALGQPQHF | TGTGGCTCTCGGTTGGGGGCCCTCGGGCAGCCCCAGCATTTT
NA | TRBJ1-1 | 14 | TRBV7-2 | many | CASSLRGINTEAFF | TGTGCCAGCAGCCTCAGGGGAATTAACACTGAAGCTTTCTTT
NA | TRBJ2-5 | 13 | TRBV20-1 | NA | CSAAHRAEGVQYF | TGCAGTGCTGCACACAGGGCCGAGGGTGTCCAGTACTTC
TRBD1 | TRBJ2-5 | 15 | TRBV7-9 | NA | CASSFWTGTQETQYF | TGTGCCAGCAGCTTCTGGACAGGGACCCAAGAGACCCAGTACTTC
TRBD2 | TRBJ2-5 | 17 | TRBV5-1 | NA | CASSLTSGGLIGETQYF | TGCGCCAGCAGCTTGACTAGCGGGGGACTAATCGGGGAGACCCAGTACTTC
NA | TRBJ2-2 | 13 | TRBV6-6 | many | CATATGRTGELFF | TGTGCCACCGCGACAGGCAGGACCGGGGAGCTGTTTTTT
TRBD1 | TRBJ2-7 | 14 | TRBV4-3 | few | CASSSETGGYEQYF | TGCGCCAGCAGCTCAGAGACAGGGGGATACGAGCAGTACTTC
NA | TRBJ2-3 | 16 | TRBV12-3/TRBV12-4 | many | CASSPGSAGASDTQYF | TGTGCCAGCAGCCCCGGGTCGGCAGGGGCTTCAGATACGCAGTATTTT
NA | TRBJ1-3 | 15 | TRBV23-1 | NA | CASSQSPPSGNTIYF | TGCGCCAGCAGTCAATCTCCTCCCTCTGGAAACACCATATATTTT
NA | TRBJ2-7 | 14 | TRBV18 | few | CASSPSRGSYEQYF | TGTGCCAGCTCACCGTCCAGGGGATCCTACGAGCAGTACTTC
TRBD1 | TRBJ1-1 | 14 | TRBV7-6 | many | CASSLGLGTGEAFF | TGTGCCAGCAGCTTAGGATTGGGGACAGGTGAAGCTTTCTTT
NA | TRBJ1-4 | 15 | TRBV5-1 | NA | CASTGDAGTNEKLFF | TGCGCCAGCACCGGGGACGCGGGCACTAATGAAAAACTGTTTTTT
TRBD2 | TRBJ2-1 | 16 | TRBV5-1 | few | CASSPGTTGYYNEQFF | TGCGCCAGCAGCCCGGGGACTACCGGATACTACAATGAGCAGTTCTTC
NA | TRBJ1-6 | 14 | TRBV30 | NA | CAWRNWQGQKDLHF | TGTGCCTGGAGGAATTGGCAGGGACAAAAGGACCTCCACTTT
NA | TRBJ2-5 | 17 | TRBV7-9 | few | CASSLGATGGPQETQYF | TGTGCCAGCAGCTTAGGCGCTACGGGCGGACCCCAAGAGACCCAGTACTTC
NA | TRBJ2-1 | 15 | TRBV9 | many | CASSVDRGSGNEQFF | TGTGCCAGCAGCGTAGATCGTGGGAGTGGCAATGAGCAGTTCTTC
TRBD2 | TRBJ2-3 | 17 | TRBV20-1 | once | CSARASSGGTSADTQYF | TGCAGTGCTAGAGCGAGTAGCGGGGGGACTAGCGCAGATACGCAGTATTTT
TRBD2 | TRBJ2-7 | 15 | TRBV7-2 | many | CASSSWDSGIYEQYF | TGTGCCAGCAGCTCCTGGGATAGCGGGATCTACGAGCAGTACTTC
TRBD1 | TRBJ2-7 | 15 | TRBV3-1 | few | CASSQPGGRVYEQYF | TGTGCCAGCAGCCAGCCAGGGGGCCGGGTCTACGAGCAGTACTTC